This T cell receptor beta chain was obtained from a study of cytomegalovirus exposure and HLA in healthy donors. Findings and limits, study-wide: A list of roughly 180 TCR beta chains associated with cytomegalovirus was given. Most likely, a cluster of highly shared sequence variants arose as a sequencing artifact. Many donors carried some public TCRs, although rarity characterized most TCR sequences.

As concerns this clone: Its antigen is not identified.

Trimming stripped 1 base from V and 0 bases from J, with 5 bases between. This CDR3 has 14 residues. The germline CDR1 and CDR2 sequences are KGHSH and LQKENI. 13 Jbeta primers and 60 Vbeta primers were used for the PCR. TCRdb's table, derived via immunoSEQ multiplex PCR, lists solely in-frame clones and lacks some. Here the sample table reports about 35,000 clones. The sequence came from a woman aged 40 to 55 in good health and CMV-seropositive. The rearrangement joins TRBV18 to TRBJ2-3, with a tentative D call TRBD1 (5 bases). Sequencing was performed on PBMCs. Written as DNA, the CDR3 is TGTGCCAGCTCACCACAGGGGAGCACAGATACGCAGTATTTT. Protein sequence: CASSPQGSTDTQYF. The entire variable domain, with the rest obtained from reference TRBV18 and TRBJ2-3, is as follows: NAGVMQNPRHLVRRRGQEARLRCSPMKGHSHVYWYRQLPEEGLKFMVYLQKENIIDESGMPKERFSAEFPKEGPSILRIQQVVRGDSAAYFCASSPQGSTDTQYFGPGTRLTVL.